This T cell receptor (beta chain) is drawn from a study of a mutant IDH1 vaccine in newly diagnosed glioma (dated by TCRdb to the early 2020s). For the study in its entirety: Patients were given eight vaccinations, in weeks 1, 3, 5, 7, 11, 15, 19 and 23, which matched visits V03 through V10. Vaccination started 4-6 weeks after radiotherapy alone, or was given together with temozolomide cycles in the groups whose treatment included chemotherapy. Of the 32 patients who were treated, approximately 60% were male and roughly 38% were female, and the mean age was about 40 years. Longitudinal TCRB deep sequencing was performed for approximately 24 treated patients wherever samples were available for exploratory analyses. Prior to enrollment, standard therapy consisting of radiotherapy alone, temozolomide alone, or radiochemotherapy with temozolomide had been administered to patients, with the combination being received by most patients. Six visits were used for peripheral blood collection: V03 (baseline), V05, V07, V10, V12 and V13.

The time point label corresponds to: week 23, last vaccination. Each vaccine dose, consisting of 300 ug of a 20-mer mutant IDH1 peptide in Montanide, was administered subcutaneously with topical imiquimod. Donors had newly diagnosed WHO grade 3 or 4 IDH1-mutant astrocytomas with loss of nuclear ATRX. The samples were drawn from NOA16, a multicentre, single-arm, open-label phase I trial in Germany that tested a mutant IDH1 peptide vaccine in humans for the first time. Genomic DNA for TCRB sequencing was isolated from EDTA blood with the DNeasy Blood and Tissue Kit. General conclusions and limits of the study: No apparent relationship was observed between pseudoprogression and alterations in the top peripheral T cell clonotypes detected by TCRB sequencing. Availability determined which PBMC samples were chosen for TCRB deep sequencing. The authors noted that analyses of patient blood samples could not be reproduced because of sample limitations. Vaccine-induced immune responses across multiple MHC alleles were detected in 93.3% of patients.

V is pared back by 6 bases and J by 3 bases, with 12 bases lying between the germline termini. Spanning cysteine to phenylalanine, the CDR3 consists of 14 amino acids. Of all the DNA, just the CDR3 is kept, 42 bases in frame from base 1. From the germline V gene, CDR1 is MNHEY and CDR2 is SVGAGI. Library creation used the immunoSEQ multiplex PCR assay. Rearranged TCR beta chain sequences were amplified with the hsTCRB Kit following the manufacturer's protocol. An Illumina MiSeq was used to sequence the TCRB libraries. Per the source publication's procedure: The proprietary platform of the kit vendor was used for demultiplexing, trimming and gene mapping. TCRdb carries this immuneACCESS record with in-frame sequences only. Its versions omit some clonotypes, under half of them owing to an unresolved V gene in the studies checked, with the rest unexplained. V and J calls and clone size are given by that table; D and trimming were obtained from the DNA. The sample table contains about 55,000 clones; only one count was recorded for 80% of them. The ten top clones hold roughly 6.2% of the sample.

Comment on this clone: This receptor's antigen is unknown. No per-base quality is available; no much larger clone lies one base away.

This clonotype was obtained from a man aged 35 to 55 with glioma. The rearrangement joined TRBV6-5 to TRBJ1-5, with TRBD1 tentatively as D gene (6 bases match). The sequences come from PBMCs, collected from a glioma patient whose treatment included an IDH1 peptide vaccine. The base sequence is TGTGCCAGCAGGCAACAGGGCTTCAATCAGCCCCAGCATTTT. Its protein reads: CASRQQGFNQPQHF.